This TCR beta chain originates from a study of T cells in Graves' hyperthyroidism and ophthalmopathy. About the research overall: Any treatment followed the collection of peripheral blood at initial diagnosis. Study-wide points: Ophthalmopathy was separated from stable hyperthyroidism by a 13 V-J model.

Researchers took RNA transcripts and amplified the TCR beta CDR3 regions from them. The HTBI primer set served for first-round RT-PCR of the TCR CDR3. TCRdb independently ran MiXCR on the multiplex PCR reads; one entry per CDR3 protein. The sample holds about 500,000 distinct CDR3 sequences; 15% to 20% are singletons and the top ten take roughly 18%. At least 3 on the Clinical Activity Score was recorded for ophthalmopathy patients, who also had NOSPECS grade at least 4 and duration under 3 months. The source of the PBMCs was 10 ml of fresh peripheral blood. Remarks on this clonotype: Its specificity is not known.

The germline V and J ends were trimmed by 3 bases and 4 bases, with 12 bases remaining between them. The CDR3 contains 14 residues. Sequenced input: blood. The V gene is TRBV12-3 or TRBV12-4, the J gene TRBJ1-2; D gene unclear. This receptor was taken from a young woman with Graves' ophthalmopathy. The CDR3 nucleotides read TGTGCCAGCAGTTTCTACAGAGAATCCTATGGCTACACCTTC. It encodes CASSFYRESYGYTF.